A selection of T cell receptor beta chains follows, all from one sample in a study of HIV-infected patients and healthy controls. Each CDR3 protein gets one entry after TCRdb re-called the 5' RACE reads with MiXCR. The sample has about 8,600 distinct CDR3 sequences; around 9.3% are singletons. The material sequenced was blood, taken during antiretroviral therapy. The receptors come from an adult with HIV infection. CDR3s include the opening cysteine and the closing phenylalanine or tryptophan. Fields, in order: D gene, V gene, CDR3 length, clone size, J gene, CDR3 DNA, CDR3 protein. A D gene is named only where the DNA matches it firmly. A row's size may be missing; if present it is once, few, many or a size class.

NA	TRBV13	15	medium-sized	TRBJ1-2	TGTGCCAGCAGCTTCACTAGCGGGGTTTTCTATGGCTACACCTTC	CASSFTSGVFYGYTF
TRBD1	TRBV6-4	15	medium-sized	TRBJ1-1	TGTGCCAGCAGTGACTCAACAGGGGGGAACACTGAAGCTTTCTTT	CASSDSTGGNTEAFF
TRBD1	TRBV2	14	many	TRBJ2-7	TGTGCCACTTTCGACAGGGGATTGGTCAACGAGCAGTACTTC	CATFDRGLVNEQYF
NA	TRBV7-2	13	NA	TRBJ1-5	TGTGCCAGCAATGCGGGTGGGGGTCAGCCCCAGCATTTT	CASNAGGGQPQHF
NA	TRBV11-2	13	medium-sized	TRBJ2-3	TGTGCCAGCAGCTTAGCGCCATCCCAGGGAAAGTATTTT	CASSLAPSQGKYF
NA	TRBV11-2	16	many	TRBJ2-2	TGTGCCAGCAGCTTAGATGCCTCCCGGTTGATCGGGGAGCTGTTTTTT	CASSLDASRLIGELFF
NA	TRBV27	15	many	TRBJ1-4	TGTGCCAGCAGCAATCGATTCCGGACCGGTGAAAAACTGTTTTTT	CASSNRFRTGEKLFF
NA	TRBV10-3	18	NA	TRBJ1-6	TGTGCCATCAGTGTTCACCCGTCCGGGGAGGGATATAATTCACCCCTCCACTTT	CAISVHPSGEGYNSPLHF
NA	TRBV6-5	18	medium-sized	TRBJ2-6	TGTGCCAGCAGTTATAAAAGGGGCCCATACTCTGGGGCCAACGTCCTGACTTTC	CASSYKRGPYSGANVLTF
TRBD2	TRBV12-3/TRBV12-4	17	many	TRBJ2-1	TGTGCCAGCAGTTTATCTAGCGGGAGTAGTTCCTACAATGAGCAGTTCTTC	CASSLSSGSSSYNEQFF
NA	TRBV3-1	17	many	TRBJ1-4	TGTGCCAGCAGCCAAGACTTTGGCAGTACAACTAATGAAAAACTGTTTTTT	CASSQDFGSTTNEKLFF
NA	TRBV4-2	13	many	TRBJ1-1	TGTGCCAGCAGCCAAGGTGGAGGGAATGAAGCTTTCTTT	CASSQGGGNEAFF
NA	TRBV20-1	14	many	TRBJ2-1	TGCAGTGCTAGAGATCAGGGGGGCCCGGGCCCGCAGTTCTTC	CSARDQGGPGPQFF
TRBD2	TRBV6-2/TRBV6-3	17	few	TRBJ2-1	TGTGCCAGCAGTTACTCGATACTAGCGGGGGTCGGCAATGAGCAGTTCTTC	CASSYSILAGVGNEQFF
TRBD2	TRBV10-3	17	medium-sized	TRBJ2-1	TGTGCCATCAGTGCTGGGGGAGCGGGAGGCTCCTACAATGAGCAGTTCTTC	CAISAGGAGGSYNEQFF
NA	TRBV7-2	14	NA	TRBJ1-5	TGTGCCAGCAGCTTATCAGGGTTCAATCAGCCCCAGCATTTT	CASSLSGFNQPQHF
TRBD2	TRBV7-9	13	medium-sized	TRBJ2-5	TGTGCCAGCACCGTAGCGGGAGAAGAGACCCAGTACTTC	CASTVAGEETQYF
TRBD2	TRBV2	15	medium-sized	TRBJ2-3	TGTGCCAGCAGTAGCCGGACTAGCGGGACAGATACGCAGTATTTT	CASSSRTSGTDTQYF
NA	TRBV28	12	many	TRBJ1-5	TGTGCCAGTCAGCAGGGGTCTCAGCCCCAGCATTTT	CASQQGSQPQHF
TRBD2	TRBV7-8	17	many	TRBJ2-3	TGTGCCAGCAGCCTCCTTCCGGGACTAGCGGTCACAGATACGCAGTATTTT	CASSLLPGLAVTDTQYF
TRBD1	TRBV5-5	15	many	TRBJ1-3	TGTGCCAGCAGCTTAACGGGGACAGCCCGAAACACCATATATTTT	CASSLTGTARNTIYF
NA	TRBV18	15	many	TRBJ1-2	TGTGCCAGCTCACCCCTTATCGAGCCGGACTATGGCTACACCTTC	CASSPLIEPDYGYTF
NA	TRBV25-1	15	many	TRBJ1-3	TGTGCCAGCAGTAAAGGGGGGGCCTCTGGAAACACCATATATTTT	CASSKGGASGNTIYF
TRBD2	TRBV12-3/TRBV12-4	15	many	TRBJ2-1	TGTGCCAGCACCCGCAGCCGGGGGGCCTACAATGAGCAGTTCTTC	CASTRSRGAYNEQFF
TRBD1	TRBV27	15	NA	TRBJ1-1	TGTGCCAGCAGTTTCCTACCCCCAGGGGGCCCTGAAGCTTTCTTT	CASSFLPPGGPEAFF
NA	TRBV6-1	14	many	TRBJ1-4	TGTGCCAGCAGTGTACAGTCAACTAATGAAAAACTGTTTTTT	CASSVQSTNEKLFF
NA	TRBV29-1	12	many	TRBJ2-5	TGCAGCGCCCAACTAGCAACTGAGACCCAGTACTTC	CSAQLATETQYF
NA	TRBV2	13	medium-sized	TRBJ2-3	TGTGCCAGCAGAGAGGCGGGACCAGATACGCAGTATTTT	CASREAGPDTQYF
TRBD1	TRBV5-1	14	medium-sized	TRBJ2-3	TGCGCCAGCAACCAGGACAGGCACACAGATACGCAGTATTTT	CASNQDRHTDTQYF
NA	TRBV7-8	13	medium-sized	TRBJ1-1	TGTGCCAGCAGCTTAGTGGGTGCCACTGAAGCTTTCTTT	CASSLVGATEAFF
TRBD2	TRBV6-5	18	many	TRBJ2-3	TGTGCCAGCAGCTCTGGACTAGCGGGCCTCACGGGCACAGATACGCAGTATTTT	CASSSGLAGLTGTDTQYF
TRBD1	TRBV29-1	14	medium-sized	TRBJ1-1	TGCAGCGTTGAAGAGAGCGACAGGGCCACTGAAGCTTTCTTT	CSVEESDRATEAFF
NA	TRBV20-1	12	many	TRBJ2-7	TGCAGTGCTAGGAAGGACAGTCACGAGCAGTACTTC	CSARKDSHEQYF
NA	TRBV7-8	12	many	TRBJ1-2	TGTGCCAGCGGATCTAGTGGCTATGGCTACACCTTC	CASGSSGYGYTF
NA	TRBV2	13	many	TRBJ1-3	TGTGCCAGCGGAGGGACCGTAGAAAACACCATATATTTT	CASGGTVENTIYF
NA	TRBV7-9	15	many	TRBJ2-1	TGTGCCAGCAGCTTAGCGTTGGACCCTCCCGGTGAGCAGTTCTTC	CASSLALDPPGEQFF
NA	TRBV5-1	16	many	TRBJ1-2	TGCGCCAGCAGCCTGCGCTGGGACGGTAGGGGCTATGGCTACACCTTC	CASSLRWDGRGYGYTF
TRBD2	TRBV6-2/TRBV6-3	15	medium-sized	TRBJ2-1	TGTGCCAGCAGAGAAAGCGGGGGGAGGGGCAATGAGCAGTTCTTC	CASRESGGRGNEQFF
NA	TRBV5-5	16	few	TRBJ1-1	TGTGCCAGCAGCTTGGATCTGGGGGAAGTGAACACTGAAGCTTTCTTT	CASSLDLGEVNTEAFF
NA	TRBV6-6	15	many	TRBJ2-5	TGTGCCAGCAGCTCCGCCGGGAATTACCAAGAGACCCAGTACTTC	CASSSAGNYQETQYF
TRBD1	TRBV15	15	many	TRBJ1-2	TGTGCCACCAGCAGAGTAAGAGGGGGCGCTTGGGGCTACACCTTC	CATSRVRGGAWGYTF